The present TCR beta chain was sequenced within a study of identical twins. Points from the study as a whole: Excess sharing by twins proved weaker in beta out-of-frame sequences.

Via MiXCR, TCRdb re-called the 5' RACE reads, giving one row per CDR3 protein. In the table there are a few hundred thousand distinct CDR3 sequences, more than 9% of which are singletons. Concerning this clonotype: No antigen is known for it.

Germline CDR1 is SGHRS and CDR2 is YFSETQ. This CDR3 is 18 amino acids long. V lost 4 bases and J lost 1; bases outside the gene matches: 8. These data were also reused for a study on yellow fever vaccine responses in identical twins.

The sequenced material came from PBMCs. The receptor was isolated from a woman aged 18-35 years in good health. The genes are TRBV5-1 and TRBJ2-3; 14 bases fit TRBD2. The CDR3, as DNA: TGCGCCAGCAGCCTGACTAGCGGGGGGGCCCGCGGCACAGATACGCAGTATTTT. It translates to CASSLTSGGARGTDTQYF.